The 17 T cell receptor beta chains given below trace back to one sample, sequenced in a study of early T cells in non-severe SARS-CoV-2 infection. TCRdb re-called the 5' RACE reads with MiXCR, one entry per CDR3 protein. The repertoire has 25,000 to 35,000 distinct CDR3 sequences, roughly 3.9% of them found once; the top ten carry around 8.2%. Sequences were obtained from whole blood. Source of these receptors: an adult who was a healthcare worker with PCR-confirmed SARS-CoV-2 infection or an uninfected control (not recorded which).

At least ten counts were recorded for this clonotype. The chain combines TRBV12-3 or TRBV12-4 with TRBJ2-1, with D perhaps matching TRBD2 (6 bases). Deletions cut 6 bases from V and 3 bases from J, with 15 bases between. The CDR3 extends over 15 amino acids. The CDR3 sequence is CASSHPGTGYNEQFF. The CDR3 region has the DNA TGTGCCAGCAGCCACCCCGGGACTGGCTACAATGAGCAGTTCTTC.

V gene TRBV29-1 combines with J gene TRBJ1-2; D call uncertain. The germline V gene encodes CDR1 SQVTM and CDR2 ANQGSEA. CDR3 size: 11 residues. Trimming removed 8 bases at V and 7 bases at J, with 14 bases between. Written as DNA, the CDR3 is TGCAGCTGCGGGGAGGGATCTGGCTACACCTTC. Its protein is CSCGEGSGYTF.

This clonotype was detected many times. The rearrangement joins TRBV5-1 to TRBJ2-7, with D possibly being TRBD1 (6 bases). V lost 3 bases and J 2 bases, leaving 9 bases between the germline ends. From germline, CDR1 is SGHRS and CDR2 YFSETQ. The CDR3 is 13 amino acids. CDR3 nucleotides: TGCGCCAGCAGCTATCCAGGGGCCTACGAGCAGTACTTC. Its protein product is CASSYPGAYEQYF.

Many counts were recorded for this clonotype. The chain joins TRBV3-1 to TRBJ2-4, with TRBD1 as a possible D gene (5 bases). Per germline, CDR1 LGHDT and CDR2 YNNKEL (reference sequence). This CDR3 spans 17 amino acids. Trimming stripped 1 base from V and 1 base from J, with 14 bases between. The CDR3 loop is CASSQVFRGLAKNIQYF. CDR3 nucleotides: TGTGCCAGCAGCCAAGTATTTAGGGGTTTGGCCAAAAACATTCAGTACTTC.

This clonotype was recorded at least ten times. CDR3 coding DNA: TGCGCCAGCAGCCAAGCCGCAGGGTGGGAGTCGGGGCAGTTCTTC. It encodes CASSQAAGWESGQFF. V gene TRBV4-1 combines with J gene TRBJ2-1; either TRBD1 or TRBD2 may supply D (5 bases each). Per germline, CDR1 MGHRA and CDR2 YSYEKL. Trimming removed 1 base from V and 12 bases from J, with 19 bases in between. The CDR3 runs 15 residues.

This clonotype was seen many times. CDR3 in amino acids: CSADGTGIGNTIYF. CDR3 nucleotides: TGCAGCGCTGACGGGACAGGGATAGGAAACACCATATATTTT. The chain combines TRBV29-1 with TRBJ1-3; 9 bases map to TRBD1. The V segment lost 7 bases and the J segment 4 bases; nucleotides outside the gene matches: 8. The germline V gene encodes CDR1 SQVTM and CDR2 ANQGSEA. The CDR3 sequence is 14 residues long. Using reference TRBV29-1 and TRBJ1-3 for the parts outside the CDR3, the full variable domain is SAVISQKPSRDICQRGTSLTIQCQVDSQVTMMFWYRQQPGQSLTLIATANQGSEATYESGFVIDKFPISRPNLTFSTLTVSNMSPEDSSIYLCSADGTGIGNTIYFGEGSWLTVV.

This clonotype was recorded at least ten times. The chain links TRBV6-6 to TRBJ1-2, with D possibly TRBD1 on 5 matching bases. The CDR3 has 13 amino acids. V gave up 11 bases and J gave up 1 base, with 14 bases separating them. Germline CDR1 reads MNHNY; CDR2 reads SVGAGI (reference sequence). Here the CDR3 DNA reads TGTGCCTGCCAAGACAGAGTTAACTATGGCTACACCTTC. Protein sequence: CACQDRVNYGYTF.

Points on this clonotype: Given a much more abundant clone one base away, this may be a read error. This sequence joins TRBV7-3 and TRBJ2-1; D gene uncertain. The germline V gene has CDR1 SGHTA and CDR2 FQGTGA. The germline V and J ends were trimmed by 2 bases and 8 bases, with 10 bases remaining between them. The length of the CDR3 is 13 residues. CDR3 loop: CASSLARDDEQFF. In DNA form, the CDR3 reads TGTGCCAGCAGCTTAGCCCGAGACGATGAGCAGTTCTTC.

Many counts were recorded for this clonotype. The gene calls are TRBV3-1 and TRBJ2-7; D might be TRBD1 or TRBD2, each matching 5 bases. V lost 4 bases to trimming and J lost 2 bases, with 9 bases between them. The CDR3 is 13 residues long. Germline CDR1 is LGHDT and CDR2 is YNNKEL (reference sequence). CDR3: CASSPGSPYEQYF. In DNA form, the CDR3 reads TGTGCCAGCAGCCCAGGGAGCCCCTACGAGCAGTACTTC.

Comment on this clonotype: An end of the junction does not agree with germline; a read error may underlie this. This chain's CDR3 is CVSSPAPGSDTQYF. CDR3 sequence (DNA): TGTGTCAGCAGCCCGGCCCCGGGATCAGATACGCAGTATTTT. The chain carries TRBV5-4 and TRBJ2-3, with a weak D call TRBD2 (5 bases). This CDR3 spans 14 amino acids. Per the germline V gene, CDR1 is SGHNT and CDR2 is YYREEE (reference sequence).

This clonotype showed up many times. The chain carries TRBV3-1 and TRBJ2-7, with D possibly matching TRBD2 (6 bases). The length of the CDR3 is 20 residues. The V end was cut by 1 base, the J end by 1 base, with 26 bases between. Per germline, CDR1 LGHDT and CDR2 YNNKEL (reference sequence). Here the CDR3 DNA reads TGTGCCAGCAGCCAAGGCTTGCCAGCGGGTCACGACCCCTCTTCCTACGAGCAGTACTTC. Encoded protein: CASSQGLPAGHDPSSYEQYF.

This clonotype came up many times. V gene TRBV20-1 combines with J gene TRBJ2-1, with 9 bases lining up with TRBD2. CDR1 DFQATT and CDR2 SNEGSKA come from the germline V gene (reference sequence). The CDR3 has 15 amino acids. V gave up 3 bases and J gave up 4 bases; unmatched junction bases: 7. The CDR3 loop reads CSASRAGGQYNEQFF. The CDR3 nucleotides read TGCAGTGCTAGTAGAGCGGGGGGCCAGTACAATGAGCAGTTCTTC.

This clonotype occurred many times. The chain links TRBV25-1 to TRBJ2-5; 16 bases fit TRBD2. Germline trimming cut 2 bases from V and 1 base from J; bases unmatched to any gene: 4. CDR3 length: 18 amino acids. Looked up from germline, CDR1 is MGHDK and CDR2 is SYGVNS. The CDR3 region is CASSEAGTSGGGQETQYF. CDR3 coding DNA: TGTGCCAGCAGTGAAGCCGGGACTAGCGGGGGGGGCCAAGAGACCCAGTACTTC.

This clonotype was seen ten or more times. This chain uses TRBV19 with TRBJ1-6; D ambiguous. Trimming took off 5 bases at V and 0 bases at J, with 5 bases between the two ends. Germline loops: CDR1 LNHDA, CDR2 SQIVND (reference sequence). The CDR3 loop spans 14 amino acids. The CDR3 DNA reads as TGTGCCAGTAGTGGCAGCTCCTATAATTCACCCCTCCACTTT. Translated: CASSGSSYNSPLHF.

This clonotype was found many times. The chain carries TRBV5-1 and TRBJ2-3; D not certain. This CDR3 spans 14 amino acids. From germline, CDR1 is SGHRS and CDR2 YFSETQ. V lost 0 bases to trimming and J lost 4 bases, with 9 bases between them. CDR3 loop: CASSLGWLADTQYF. The CDR3 DNA sequence: TGCGCCAGCAGCTTGGGTTGGTTGGCAGATACGCAGTATTTT.

At least ten counts were recorded for this clonotype. This chain's CDR3 is CASSPQSNQETQYF. The CDR3 region has the DNA TGTGCCAGCTCACCACAATCTAACCAAGAGACCCAGTACTTC. The chain carries TRBV18 and TRBJ2-5; D unresolved. Trimming shortened V by 1 base and J by 0 bases, and 6 bases separated the two germline ends. Germline-derived CDR1 and CDR2 are KGHSH and LQKENI. The CDR3 has 14 residues.

The rearrangement links TRBV6-5 to TRBJ1-1; TRBD1 aligns across 8 bases. J was trimmed by 3 bases and V by 0 bases; bases with no gene match: 3. Germline-derived CDR1 and CDR2 are MNHEY and SVGAGI. The CDR3 extends over 15 amino acids. DNA of the CDR3: TGTGCCAGCAGTTACTCCGACAGGGGCGACACTGAAGCTTTCTTT. Residues: CASSYSDRGDTEAFF.